This T cell receptor beta chain is drawn from a study of blood T cell repertoires in COVID-19. Study context: T cells, B-cell-depleted T cells, or PBMCs provided the cDNA or gDNA that served as material.

Source study methods: Amplification of reference gene primers provided the estimated nucleated cell counts. The assay was immunoSEQ multiplex PCR, and TCRdb's table has in-frame clones only and misses some. V and J calls and clone size follow that table, whereas D and trimming were derived from the DNA. The table shows roughly 160,000 clones, with approximately 90% occurring only once. Trimming left V 5 bases short and J 10 bases short, with 11 bases between. CDR3 length equals 11 residues. The V gene is TRBV12-3 or TRBV12-4, the J gene TRBJ1-2; no reliable D call. The TCR comes from a man aged 45 to 65 with acute or convalescent COVID-19. Sequenced sample: peripheral blood. CDR3 sequence: CASSEAAAYTF. In DNA form, the CDR3 reads TGTGCCAGCAGTGAAGCAGCGGCCTACACCTTC.